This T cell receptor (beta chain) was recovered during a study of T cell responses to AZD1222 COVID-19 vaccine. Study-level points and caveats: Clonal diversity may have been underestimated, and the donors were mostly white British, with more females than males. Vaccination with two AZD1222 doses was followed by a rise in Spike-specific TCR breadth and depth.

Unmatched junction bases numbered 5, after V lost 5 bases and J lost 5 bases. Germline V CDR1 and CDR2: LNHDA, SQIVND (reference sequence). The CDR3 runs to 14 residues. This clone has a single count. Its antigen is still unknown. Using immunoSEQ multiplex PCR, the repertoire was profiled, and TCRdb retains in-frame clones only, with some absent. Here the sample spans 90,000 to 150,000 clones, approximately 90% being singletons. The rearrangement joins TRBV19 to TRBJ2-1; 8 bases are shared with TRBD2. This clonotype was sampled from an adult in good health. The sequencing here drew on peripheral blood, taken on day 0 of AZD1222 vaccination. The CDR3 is CASSELADDNEQFF. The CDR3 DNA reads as TGTGCCAGTAGTGAACTAGCGGACGACAATGAGCAGTTCTTC.